The 23 T cell receptor beta chains below come from one sample, sequenced in a study of control samples from healthy donors and cancer patients. Measured with immunoSEQ multiplex PCR; TCRdb has only the in-frame clones, and not every one. The sample includes 110,000 to 150,000 clones, around 90% of them seen just once. Sample: blood. These receptors all stem from a man aged 25 to 45 in good health.

This clone showed up just once. The chain couples TRBV11-3 to TRBJ2-5, with 10 bases lining up with TRBD1. The germline V gene encodes CDR1 SGHNT and CDR2 YENEEA. The CDR3 is 17 residues long. The junction had 10 bases not matched to a gene; V was cut back by 4 bases and J by 2 bases. The DNA of the CDR3 is TGTGCCAGCAGCTACTACCGGGACAGGGGTGGACAAGAGACCCAGTACTTC. Amino acid sequence: CASSYYRDRGGQETQYF. The whole variable domain, filled in from reference TRBV11-3 and TRBJ2-5, reads EAGVVQSPRYKIIEKKQPVAFWCNPISGHNTLYWYLQNLGQGPELLIRYENEEAVDDSQLPKDRFSAERLKGVDSTLKIQPAELGDSAVYLCASSYYRDRGGQETQYFGPGTRLLVL.

The chain uses TRBV12-3 or TRBV12-4 and TRBJ2-4; no clear D gene. CDR3 length: 13 amino acids. V was shortened by 0 bases and J by 7 bases, with 7 bases between the two germline ends. CDR3 protein: CASSLAQWNIQYF. The CDR3 nucleotides read TGTGCCAGCAGTTTAGCCCAGTGGAACATTCAGTACTTC.

J is TRBJ1-6 and V is TRBV5-4; no clear D gene. CDR3 length: 14 amino acids. V lost 1 base and J 7 bases, leaving 9 bases between the germline ends. Germline CDR1 is SGHNT and CDR2 is YYREEE (reference sequence). The CDR3 nucleotides are TGTGCCAGCAGCTTGCCAGATGGGAATTCACCCCTCCACTTT. Its protein is CASSLPDGNSPLHF.

The chain carries TRBV29-1 and TRBJ1-2, with a weak D call TRBD1 (5 bases). Deletions cut 2 bases from V and 6 bases from J, with 7 bases between. Germline V CDR1 and CDR2: SQVTM, ANQGSEA. The CDR3 spans 11 residues. DNA of the CDR3: TGCAGCGTTGAATGGGGCAATGGCTACACCTTC. Its translation is CSVEWGNGYTF.

The chain has TRBV3-1 (or the pseudogene TRBV3-2) and TRBJ2-4; 10 bases map to TRBD1. The CDR3 sequence is 17 residues long. J was trimmed by 2 bases and V by 0 bases; bases with no gene match: 4. Looked up from germline, CDR1 is LGHDT and CDR2 is YNNKEL (reference sequence). CDR3 sequence: CASSQDRTGGTKNIQYF. The CDR3 DNA follows: TGTGCCAGCAGCCAAGATCGGACAGGGGGGACCAAAAACATTCAGTACTTC.

The chain links TRBV7-8 to TRBJ2-7; possibly TRBD1 for D (5 bases). The CDR3 is 16 amino acids. CDR1 and CDR2 (germline): SGHVS, FQNEAQ. The V gene lost 5 bases and the J gene lost 2 bases, with 19 bases spanning the gap. Here the CDR3 reads CASSAATVQDPYEQYF. The CDR3 DNA follows: TGTGCCAGCAGCGCCGCCACGGTACAGGATCCCTACGAGCAGTACTTC.

The rearrangement uses TRBV5-1 and TRBJ2-2, with 7 nucleotides matching TRBD2. Trimming at V came to 2 bases and at J to 2 bases, leaving 6 bases not matched to a gene. The CDR3 consists of 16 residues. Germline lookup yields CDR1 SGHRS and CDR2 YFSETQ. The CDR3 here is CASSLRERGNTGELFF. In DNA form, the CDR3 reads TGCGCCAGCAGCTTAAGGGAGCGGGGCAACACCGGGGAGCTGTTTTTT.

The CDR3 here is CASSKLEGMSNQPQHF. CDR3 DNA: TGTGCCAGCAGCAAATTGGAGGGAATGAGCAATCAGCCCCAGCATTTT. The chain combines TRBV21-1 with TRBJ1-5. TRBV21-1 is a pseudogene. There are 16 residues in the CDR3.

The chain employs TRBV7-8 and TRBJ2-2, with 13 bases identical to TRBD2. Per germline, CDR1 SGHVS and CDR2 FQNEAQ. The ends lost 2 bases at V and 1 base at J; junction bases unmatched: 7. This CDR3 is built from 19 residues. The DNA of the CDR3 is TGTGCCAGCAGCTTACGGACTAGCGGGGGCCCGGGGAACACCGGGGAGCTGTTTTTT. Its translation: CASSLRTSGGPGNTGELFF.

The chain employs TRBV28 and TRBJ1-3; the D gene is possibly TRBD1 (6 bases). The CDR3 length is 15 residues. Trimming cost V 6 bases and J 2 bases, with 14 bases left between them. CDR1 and CDR2 from the germline V gene are MDHEN and SYDVKM. CDR3 region: CASSNQGIAGNTIYF. The DNA of the CDR3 is TGTGCCAGCAGCAATCAGGGGATCGCTGGAAACACCATATATTTT. Full variable domain (outside the CDR3, taken from reference TRBV28 and TRBJ1-3): DVKVTQSSRYLVKRTGEKVFLECVQDMDHENMFWYRQDPGLGLRLIYFSYDVKMKEKGDIPEGYSVSREKKERFSLILESASTNQTSMYLCASSNQGIAGNTIYFGEGSWLTVV.

This chain connects TRBV7-6 to TRBJ2-7; 8 positions match TRBD1. Trimming at V came to 1 base and at J to 0 bases, leaving 5 bases not matched to a gene. Germline CDR1 reads SGHVS; CDR2 reads FNYEAQ. The CDR3 contains 16 residues. The CDR3 region is CASSLEAGGFSYEQYF. As DNA, the CDR3 is TGTGCCAGCAGCTTAGAAGCAGGGGGCTTCTCCTACGAGCAGTACTTC. The full variable domain, its missing parts supplied by reference TRBV7-6 and TRBJ2-7, is GAGVSQSPRYKVTKRGQDVALRCDPISGHVSLYWYRQALGQGPEFLTYFNYEAQQDKSGLPNDRFSAERPEGSISTLTIQRTEQRDSAMYRCASSLEAGGFSYEQYFGPGTRLTVT.

The chain employs TRBV6-5 and TRBJ1-1, with D possibly being TRBD1 (6 bases). V was cut by 6 bases and J by 7 bases, with 12 bases left in between. Germline assignment: CDR1 MNHEY and CDR2 SVGAGI. The CDR3 runs to 12 residues. The CDR3 DNA sequence: TGTGCCAGCAGCGACAGGAGCCGTGAAGCTTTCTTT. Translation: CASSDRSREAFF.

V is TRBV11-3 and J is TRBJ2-7; TRBD1 matches 7 bases. CDR3 size: 15 residues. The germline gives CDR1 SGHNT, CDR2 YENEEA. J gave up 3 bases and V 5 bases, and 10 bases lay outside the gene matches. CDR3 nucleotide sequence: TGTGCCAGCAGCATTCAGACAGGGTCCTACTACGAGCAGTACTTC. Translated: CASSIQTGSYYEQYF.

The rearrangement links TRBV6-6 to TRBJ2-7; TRBD2 matches 15 bases. With 5 bases clipped from V and 0 bases from J, the junction kept 11 bases outside the gene matches. Per the germline V gene, CDR1 is MNHNY and CDR2 is SVGAGI (reference sequence). The CDR3 is 19 amino acids. The CDR3 here is CASSPQGLAGGKSSYEQYF. Written as DNA, the CDR3 is TGTGCCAGCAGTCCCCAGGGACTAGCGGGAGGAAAGAGCTCCTACGAGCAGTACTTC.

The chain uses TRBV5-6 and TRBJ2-5; 7 nucleotides line up with TRBD1. CDR3 length: 14 residues. V shed 1 base and J 4 bases; nucleotides not matched to a gene: 4. The V gene's germline CDR1 is SGHDT and CDR2 YYEEEE. CDR3 loop: CASSLRDSLETQYF. For the CDR3, the DNA is TGTGCCAGCAGCTTGCGGGACAGCCTAGAGACCCAGTACTTC.

This clone was seen only once. The J gene is TRBJ2-2, the V gene TRBV7-3; 9 bases are shared with TRBD1. The length of the CDR3 is 14 residues. Germline values: CDR1 SGHTA, CDR2 FQGTGA. The V gene end was trimmed by 5 bases and the J gene end by 7 bases; junction bases not matched to a gene: 5. CDR3 in amino acids: CASSRTGDNGELFF. CDR3 in DNA: TGTGCCAGCAGCCGGACAGGGGATAACGGGGAGCTGTTTTTT.

The chain employs TRBV6-6 and TRBJ1-1; the D is unclear. The V gene's germline CDR1 is MNHNY and CDR2 SVGAGI (reference sequence). Trimming pared 3 bases from V and 1 base from J, leaving 6 bases between. The CDR3 sequence is 13 residues long. The CDR3 loop is CASSYLPNTEAFF. The CDR3 DNA is TGTGCCAGCAGTTATCTACCGAACACTGAAGCTTTCTTT.

The J gene is TRBJ2-5, the V gene TRBV5-4, with D tentatively TRBD1 (6 bases). CDR3 length equals 15 residues. Trimming removed 0 bases at V and 5 bases at J, with 14 bases between. Germline-derived CDR1 and CDR2 are SGHNT and YYREEE (reference sequence). For the CDR3, the DNA is TGTGCCAGCAGCTTGGATAAGGCAGGGGCCGAGACCCAGTACTTC. Amino acid sequence: CASSLDKAGAETQYF.

The chain combines TRBV19 with TRBJ2-7, with D uncertain. The CDR3 is 14 residues long. Germline loops: CDR1 LNHDA, CDR2 SQIVND (reference sequence). V was pared by 7 bases and J by 8 bases, with 21 bases between. The CDR3 here is CASTDTRTGTKQYF. In DNA form, the CDR3 reads TGTGCCAGTACTGACACGCGGACGGGTACGAAGCAGTACTTC.

V gene TRBV27 combines with J gene TRBJ2-2; D perhaps matches TRBD2 (7 bases). Looked up from germline, CDR1 is MNHEY and CDR2 is SMNVEV (reference sequence). Deletions cut 3 bases from V and 7 bases from J, with 12 bases between. The length of the CDR3 is 14 residues. CDR3 region: CASSFGEGDGELFF. CDR3 nucleotide sequence: TGTGCCAGCAGTTTTGGGGAGGGGGACGGGGAGCTGTTTTTT.

This chain joins TRBV6-6 and TRBJ1-5, with D perhaps TRBD1 (6 bases). Per the germline V gene, CDR1 is MNHNY and CDR2 is SVGAGI (reference sequence). V lost 5 bases and J 0 bases, leaving 17 bases between the germline ends. The CDR3 sequence is 17 residues long. The CDR3 spells CASSPNGGAISNQPQHF. For the CDR3, the DNA is TGTGCCAGCAGTCCCAACGGGGGGGCTATTAGCAATCAGCCCCAGCATTTT.

The chain uses TRBV10-3 and TRBJ2-7; 8 bases are a match to TRBD1. The germline V gene encodes CDR1 ENHRY and CDR2 SYGVKD. The J segment lost 0 bases and the V segment lost 9 bases, leaving 7 bases of the junction unmatched. This CDR3 has 14 amino acids. The CDR3, as DNA: TGTGCCATTGCGCCAACAGGGGGCTCCTACGAGCAGTACTTC. It yields the protein CAIAPTGGSYEQYF.

This chain uses TRBV6-5 with TRBJ1-5; possibly TRBD1 for D (5 bases). Looked up from germline, CDR1 is MNHEY and CDR2 is SVGAGI. V was cut by 6 bases and J by 1 base, with 16 bases left in between. This CDR3 has 16 amino acids. CDR3 coding DNA: TGTGCCAGCAGCTACGGTGGGGCGGACAGCAATCAGCCCCAGCATTTT. This translates into CASSYGGADSNQPQHF.